A single sample is the source of the 9 T cell receptor beta chains below, sequenced in a study of blood T cell repertoires in COVID-19. The assay was immunoSEQ multiplex PCR, and TCRdb's table has in-frame clones only and misses some. The profile shows some 210,000 clones, 92% of them singletons. Material for sequencing was peripheral blood. The receptors derive from a man between 60 and 75 years old with COVID-19, enrolled during active disease.

V gene TRBV6-2 or TRBV6-3 combines with J gene TRBJ1-1; maybe TRBD1 (6 bases). Germline loops: CDR1 MNHEY, CDR2 SVGEGT. V dropped 5 bases and J dropped 8 bases, with 18 bases sitting between them. The CDR3 runs to 14 residues. This chain's CDR3 is CASSPPDGTPEAFF. CDR3 in DNA: TGTGCCAGCAGTCCACCCGACGGGACACCGGAAGCTTTCTTT.

The V and J genes are TRBV6-5 and TRBJ1-3; a weak D match, TRBD1 (5 bases). The ends were cut back, 6 bases at V and 2 bases at J, with 14 bases in the middle. Germline CDR1 and CDR2: MNHEY and SVGAGI. CDR3 length: 15 amino acids. CDR3 DNA sequence: TGTGCCAGCAGGCCACCGGGACTGACTGGAAACACCATATATTTT. Translating gives CASRPPGLTGNTIYF.

V is TRBV7-2 and J is TRBJ1-2, with D possibly matching TRBD1 (5 bases). V lost 1 base and J 4 bases, leaving 10 bases between the germline ends. This CDR3 comprises 14 residues. The V gene's germline CDR1 is SGHTA and CDR2 FQGNSA. The CDR3 is CASSLDVRAYGYTF. The DNA of the CDR3 is TGTGCCAGCAGCTTAGACGTCAGGGCCTATGGCTACACCTTC. Complete variable domain (other parts from reference TRBV7-2 and TRBJ1-2): GAGVSQSPSNKVTEKGKDVELRCDPISGHTALYWYRQSLGQGLEFLIYFQGNSAPDKSGLPSDRFSAERTGGSVSTLTIQRTQQEDSAVYLCASSLDVRAYGYTFGSGTRLTVV.

The chain joins TRBV30 to TRBJ1-5, with TRBD1 matching 9 bases. CDR1 is GTSNPN, CDR2 SVGIG, per germline (reference sequence). The junction had 6 bases not matched to a gene; V was cut back by 0 bases and J by 0 bases. CDR3 length: 17 residues. The CDR3 DNA reads TGTGCCTGGAGTGTAGCGTTGGGACAGGGTAGCAATCAGCCCCAGCATTTT. It encodes CAWSVALGQGSNQPQHF.

V is TRBV5-1 and J is TRBJ1-3, with D uncertain. This CDR3 has 13 amino acids. Trimming stripped 4 bases from V and 0 bases from J, with 5 bases between. In germline, CDR1 is SGHRS, CDR2 YFSETQ. CDR3 residues: CASSQVSGNTIYF. Written as DNA, the CDR3 is TGCGCCAGCAGCCAGGTCTCTGGAAACACCATATATTTT.

The chain has TRBV7-2 and TRBJ2-3, with D unresolved. The CDR3 covers 14 residues. Looked up from germline, CDR1 is SGHTA and CDR2 is FQGNSA. Trimming pared 1 base from V and 3 bases from J, leaving 8 bases between. The CDR3 bases are TGTGCCAGCAGCTTAGTAAGGAGTACAGATACGCAGTATTTT. The encoded protein is CASSLVRSTDTQYF.

DNA for the CDR3: TGTGCCAGCAGCTTACGAAGGACAGACGGCCTCCACTTT. Its protein product is CASSLRRTDGLHF. The chain recombines TRBV7-9 with TRBJ1-6, with D possibly TRBD1 on 6 matching bases. The germline V gene encodes CDR1 SEHNR and CDR2 FQNEAQ (reference sequence). V was shortened by 2 bases and J by 15 bases, with 14 bases between the two germline ends. The CDR3 is 13 residues long.

The chain couples TRBV28 to TRBJ2-7; 13 positions match TRBD2. With 7 bases clipped from V and 6 bases from J, the junction kept 12 bases outside the gene matches. CDR3 length: 16 amino acids. In germline, CDR1 is MDHEN, CDR2 SYDVKM. CDR3 nucleotides: TGTGCCAGCATCGCACACGGACTAGCGGGGGAGGGCGAGCAGTACTTC. Its protein is CASIAHGLAGEGEQYF.

On this clone: A much larger clonotype is one base distant, so this may be a read error. V is TRBV4-2 and J is TRBJ1-2, with a weak D call TRBD1 (5 bases). The CDR3 has 14 residues. V shed 1 base and J shed 4 bases, with 10 bases lying between them. Germline loops: CDR1 LGHNA, CDR2 YNFKEQ. The CDR3 here is CASSQGDGGYGYTF. The DNA for the CDR3 is TGTGCCAGCAGCCAAGGGGACGGGGGCTATGGCTACACCTTC.